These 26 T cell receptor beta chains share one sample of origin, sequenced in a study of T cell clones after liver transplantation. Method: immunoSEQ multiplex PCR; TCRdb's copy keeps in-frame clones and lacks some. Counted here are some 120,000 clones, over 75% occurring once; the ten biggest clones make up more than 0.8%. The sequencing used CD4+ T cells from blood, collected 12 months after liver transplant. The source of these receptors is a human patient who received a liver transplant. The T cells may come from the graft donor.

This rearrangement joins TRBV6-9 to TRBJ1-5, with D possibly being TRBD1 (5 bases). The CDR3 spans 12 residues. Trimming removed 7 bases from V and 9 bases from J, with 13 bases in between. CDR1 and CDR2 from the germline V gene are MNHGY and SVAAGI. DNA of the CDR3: TGTGCCAGCACCAGGGTTAGGGTGCCCCAGCATTTT. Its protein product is CASTRVRVPQHF.

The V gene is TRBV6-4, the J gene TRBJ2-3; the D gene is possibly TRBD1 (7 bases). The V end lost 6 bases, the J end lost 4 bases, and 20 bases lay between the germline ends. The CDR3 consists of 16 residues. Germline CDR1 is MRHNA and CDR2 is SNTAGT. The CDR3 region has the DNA TGTGCCAGCAGCCTCGGGCCCTCCAGGGGGGCAGATACGCAGTATTTT. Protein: CASSLGPSRGADTQYF.

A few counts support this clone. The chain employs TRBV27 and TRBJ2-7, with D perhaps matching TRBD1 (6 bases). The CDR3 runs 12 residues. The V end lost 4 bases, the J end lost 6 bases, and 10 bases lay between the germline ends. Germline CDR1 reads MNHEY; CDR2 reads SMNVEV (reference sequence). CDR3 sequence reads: CASSSQGREQYF. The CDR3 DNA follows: TGTGCCAGCAGTTCACAGGGACGCGAGCAGTACTTC.

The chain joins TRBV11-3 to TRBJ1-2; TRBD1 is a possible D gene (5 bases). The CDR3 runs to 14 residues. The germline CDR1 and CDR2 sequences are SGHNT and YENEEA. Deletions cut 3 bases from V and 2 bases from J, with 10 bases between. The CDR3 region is CASSFGTENYGYTF. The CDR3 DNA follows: TGTGCCAGCAGCTTCGGGACGGAAAACTATGGCTACACCTTC.

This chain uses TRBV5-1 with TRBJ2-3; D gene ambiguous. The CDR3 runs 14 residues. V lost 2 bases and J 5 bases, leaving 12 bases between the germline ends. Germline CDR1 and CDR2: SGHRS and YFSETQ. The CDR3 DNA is TGCGCCAGCAGCTTAATCCACGGCCAAGATACGCAGTATTTT. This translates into CASSLIHGQDTQYF.

Written as DNA, the CDR3 is TGTGCCAGCAGTTTACCGGGGACTGGCACAGATACGCAGTATTTT. Its translation is CASSLPGTGTDTQYF. V usage is TRBV28 and J usage is TRBJ2-3, with D possibly TRBD2 on 6 matching bases. The V end lost 2 bases, the J end lost 1 base, and 10 bases lay between the germline ends. From germline, CDR1 is MDHEN and CDR2 SYDVKM. The CDR3 spans 15 residues.

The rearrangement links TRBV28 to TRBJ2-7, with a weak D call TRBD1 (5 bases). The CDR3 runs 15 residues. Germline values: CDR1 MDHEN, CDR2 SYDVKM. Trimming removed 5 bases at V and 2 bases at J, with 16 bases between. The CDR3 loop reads CASSLTATGAYEQYF. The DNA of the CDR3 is TGTGCCAGCAGTCTGACAGCCACAGGCGCCTACGAGCAGTACTTC.

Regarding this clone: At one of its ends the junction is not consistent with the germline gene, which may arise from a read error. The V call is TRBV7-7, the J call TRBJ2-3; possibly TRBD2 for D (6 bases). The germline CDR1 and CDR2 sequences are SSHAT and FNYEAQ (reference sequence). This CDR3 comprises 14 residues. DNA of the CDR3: TGTGCTAGCAGTGCGGGACTGCACACAGATACGCAGTATTTT. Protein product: CASSAGLHTDTQYF.

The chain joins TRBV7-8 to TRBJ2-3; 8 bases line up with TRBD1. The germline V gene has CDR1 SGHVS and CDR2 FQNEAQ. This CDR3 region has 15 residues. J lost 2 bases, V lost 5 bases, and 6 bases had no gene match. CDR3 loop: CASSTRTGSTDTQYF. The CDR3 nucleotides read TGTGCCAGCAGCACTCGGACAGGGTCCACAGATACGCAGTATTTT.

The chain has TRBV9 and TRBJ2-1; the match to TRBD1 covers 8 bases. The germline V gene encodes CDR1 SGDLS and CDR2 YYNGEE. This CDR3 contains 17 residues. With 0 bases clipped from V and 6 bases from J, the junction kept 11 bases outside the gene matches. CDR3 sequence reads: CASSVATPDRVRNEQFF. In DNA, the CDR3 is TGTGCCAGCAGCGTAGCTACCCCGGACAGGGTCCGCAATGAGCAGTTCTTC.

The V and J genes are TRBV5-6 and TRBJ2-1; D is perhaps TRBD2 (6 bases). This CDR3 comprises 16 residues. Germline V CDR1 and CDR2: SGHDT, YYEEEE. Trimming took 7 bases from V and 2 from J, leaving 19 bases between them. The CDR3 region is CASSSVERATYNEQFF. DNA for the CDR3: TGTGCCAGCTCCTCCGTCGAGCGGGCCACCTACAATGAGCAGTTCTTC.

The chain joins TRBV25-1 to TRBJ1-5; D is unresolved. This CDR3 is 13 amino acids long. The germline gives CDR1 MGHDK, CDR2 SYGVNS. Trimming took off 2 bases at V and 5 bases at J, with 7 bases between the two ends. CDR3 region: CASSEVGYQPQHF. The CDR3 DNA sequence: TGTGCCAGCAGTGAAGTCGGCTATCAGCCCCAGCATTTT.

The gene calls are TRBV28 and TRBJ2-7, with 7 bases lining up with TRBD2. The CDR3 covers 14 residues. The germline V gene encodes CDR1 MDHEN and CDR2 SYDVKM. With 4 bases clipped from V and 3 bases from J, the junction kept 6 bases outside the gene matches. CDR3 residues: CASSSSGTLYEQYF. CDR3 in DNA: TGTGCCAGCAGTTCCAGCGGGACCCTCTACGAGCAGTACTTC.

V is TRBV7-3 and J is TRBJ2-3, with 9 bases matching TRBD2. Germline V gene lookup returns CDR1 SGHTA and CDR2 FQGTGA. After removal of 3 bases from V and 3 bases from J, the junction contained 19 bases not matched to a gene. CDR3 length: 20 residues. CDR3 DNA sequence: TGTGCCAGCAGCTTCTCGGACGTTAGCCTCCTTAGCGGGAGAACAGATACGCAGTATTTT. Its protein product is CASSFSDVSLLSGRTDTQYF.

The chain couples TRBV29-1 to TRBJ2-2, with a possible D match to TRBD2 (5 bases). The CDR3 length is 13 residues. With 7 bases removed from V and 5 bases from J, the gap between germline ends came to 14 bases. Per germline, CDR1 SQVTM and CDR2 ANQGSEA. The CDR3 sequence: CSGMGVGTGELFF. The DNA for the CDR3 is TGCAGCGGGATGGGAGTCGGGACCGGGGAGCTGTTTTTT.

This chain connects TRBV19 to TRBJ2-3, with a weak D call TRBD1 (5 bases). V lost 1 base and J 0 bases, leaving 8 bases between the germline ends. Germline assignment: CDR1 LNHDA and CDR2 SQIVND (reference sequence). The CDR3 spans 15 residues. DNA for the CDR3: TGTGCCAGTAGTATAGTTGGGGCTAGCACAGATACGCAGTATTTT. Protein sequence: CASSIVGASTDTQYF.

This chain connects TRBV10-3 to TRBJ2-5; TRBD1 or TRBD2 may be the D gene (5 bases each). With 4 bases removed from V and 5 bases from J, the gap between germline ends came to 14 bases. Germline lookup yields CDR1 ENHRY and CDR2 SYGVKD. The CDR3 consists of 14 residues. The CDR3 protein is CAISAGRDRETQYF. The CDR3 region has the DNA TGTGCCATCAGTGCGGGACGGGACCGGGAGACCCAGTACTTC.

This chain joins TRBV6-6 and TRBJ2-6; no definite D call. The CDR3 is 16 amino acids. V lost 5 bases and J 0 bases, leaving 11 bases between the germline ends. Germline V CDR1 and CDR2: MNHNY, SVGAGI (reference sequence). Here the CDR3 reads CASSGYSNSGANVLTF. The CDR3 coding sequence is TGTGCCAGCAGTGGATACAGCAACTCTGGGGCCAACGTCCTGACTTTC.

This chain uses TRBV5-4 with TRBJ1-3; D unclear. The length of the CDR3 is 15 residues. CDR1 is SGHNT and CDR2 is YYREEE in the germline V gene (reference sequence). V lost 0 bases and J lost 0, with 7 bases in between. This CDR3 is CASSLDRLSGNTIYF. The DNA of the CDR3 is TGTGCCAGCAGCTTGGACAGACTCTCTGGAAACACCATATATTTT.

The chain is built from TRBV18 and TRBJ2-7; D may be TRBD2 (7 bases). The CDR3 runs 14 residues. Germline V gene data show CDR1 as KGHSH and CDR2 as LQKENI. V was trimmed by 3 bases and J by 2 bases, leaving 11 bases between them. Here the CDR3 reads CASSPGGGTYEQYF. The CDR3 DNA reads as TGTGCCAGCTCACCGGGGGGGGGCACCTACGAGCAGTACTTC.

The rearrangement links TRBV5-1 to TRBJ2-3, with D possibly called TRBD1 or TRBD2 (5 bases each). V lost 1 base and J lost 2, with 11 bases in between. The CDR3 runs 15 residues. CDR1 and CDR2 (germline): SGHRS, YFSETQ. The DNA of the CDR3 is TGCGCCAGCAGCTTGATGGGGGTTGACACAGATACGCAGTATTTT. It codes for CASSLMGVDTDTQYF.

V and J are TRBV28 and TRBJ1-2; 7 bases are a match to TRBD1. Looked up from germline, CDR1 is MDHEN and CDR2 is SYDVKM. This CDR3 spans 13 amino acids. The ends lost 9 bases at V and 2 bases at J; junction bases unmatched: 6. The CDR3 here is CASIEQGNYGYTF. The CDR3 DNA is TGTGCCAGTATTGAACAGGGGAACTATGGCTACACCTTC.

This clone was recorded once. CDR3 DNA: TGTGCCAGTAGTATGGGCCTCCGGCAGTACTTC. It is translated as CASSMGLRQYF. The chain carries TRBV19 and TRBJ2-7; no clear D. The CDR3 is 11 residues long. Trimming left V 3 bases short and J 9 bases short, with 9 bases between. Looked up from germline, CDR1 is LNHDA and CDR2 is SQIVND (reference sequence).

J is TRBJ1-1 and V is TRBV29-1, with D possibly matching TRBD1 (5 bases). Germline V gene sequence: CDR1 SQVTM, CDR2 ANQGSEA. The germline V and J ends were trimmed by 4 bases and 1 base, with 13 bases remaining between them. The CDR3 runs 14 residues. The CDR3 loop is CSVALQDGNTEAFF. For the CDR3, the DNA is TGCAGCGTTGCCCTACAGGACGGGAACACTGAAGCTTTCTTT.

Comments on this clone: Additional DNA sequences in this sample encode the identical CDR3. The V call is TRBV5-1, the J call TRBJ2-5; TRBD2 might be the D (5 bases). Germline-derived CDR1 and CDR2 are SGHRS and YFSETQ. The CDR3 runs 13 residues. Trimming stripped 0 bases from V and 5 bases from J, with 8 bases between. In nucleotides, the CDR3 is TGCGCCAGCAGCTTGGTCCGGGGTGAGACCCAGTACTTC. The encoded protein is CASSLVRGETQYF.

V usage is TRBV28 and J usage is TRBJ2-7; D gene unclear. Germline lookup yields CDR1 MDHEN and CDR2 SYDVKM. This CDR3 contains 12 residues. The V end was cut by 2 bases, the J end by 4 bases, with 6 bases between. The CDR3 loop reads CASSLNAYEQYF. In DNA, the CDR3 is TGTGCCAGCAGTTTAAACGCATACGAGCAGTACTTC.